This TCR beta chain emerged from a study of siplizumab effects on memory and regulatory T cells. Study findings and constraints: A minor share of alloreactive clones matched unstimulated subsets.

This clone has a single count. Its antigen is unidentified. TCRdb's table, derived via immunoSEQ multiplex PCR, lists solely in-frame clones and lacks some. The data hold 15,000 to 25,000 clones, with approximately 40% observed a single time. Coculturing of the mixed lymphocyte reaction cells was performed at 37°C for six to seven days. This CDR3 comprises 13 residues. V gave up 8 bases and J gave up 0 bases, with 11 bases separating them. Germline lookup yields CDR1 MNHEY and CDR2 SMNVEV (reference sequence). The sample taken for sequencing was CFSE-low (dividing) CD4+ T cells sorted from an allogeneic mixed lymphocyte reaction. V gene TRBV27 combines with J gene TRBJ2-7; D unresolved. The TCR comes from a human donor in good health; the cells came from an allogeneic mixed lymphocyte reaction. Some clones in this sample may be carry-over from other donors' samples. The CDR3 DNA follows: TGTGCCAGCCGACCCAGTTTCTCCTACGAGCAGTACTTC. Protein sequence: CASRPSFSYEQYF.